This T cell receptor beta chain emerged from a study of cytomegalovirus exposure and HLA in healthy donors. Study summary: In an early release, HLA-typed donors contributed approximately 80 million unique TCR sequences. Findings of the study overall: TCR beta chain V- and J-gene trimming was linked, in a later analysis, to a missense variant in DCLRE1C.

Concerning this clone: Its target is unknown.

PCR used 60 Vbeta primers and 13 Jbeta primers. TCRdb's table, derived via immunoSEQ multiplex PCR, lists solely in-frame clones and lacks some. The table lists 68,000 or so clones. V gave up 3 bases and J gave up 8 bases, with 13 bases separating them. This CDR3 is 12 amino acids long. Germline V CDR1 and CDR2: GTSNPN, SVGIG (reference sequence). All donors participated as healthy donors of bone marrow. Source material: PBMCs. This TCR was sampled from a boy younger than 18 in good health and CMV-seronegative. The J gene is TRBJ1-2, the V gene TRBV30, with D unclear. Here the CDR3 DNA reads TGTGCCTGGAGGCCAATGGGAGGAGGCTACACCTTC. Protein: CAWRPMGGGYTF.